Below, 13 T cell receptor beta chains from the same sample are listed, as sequenced in a study of CD8 T cells in ankylosing spondylitis. General study results and limits: Ankylosing spondylitis blood seemed to carry a telltale TCR beta motif made of about 8 highly homologous variants.

No antigens are known for them. TCRdb re-analysed the 5' RACE reads in MiXCR, keeping a single row per CDR3 protein. The table shows fewer than 500,000 distinct CDR3 sequences, with roughly a quarter occurring only once. Sequencing was done on a sample of blood, either unsorted or a sorted T cell fraction (not recorded which). Receptors originate from a male donor with ankylosing spondylitis.

The chain has TRBV20-1 and TRBJ2-2; no definite D call. V was clipped by 1 base and J by 8 bases, with 20 bases between them. Germline CDR1 and CDR2: DFQATT and SNEGSKA (reference sequence). The CDR3 sequence is 16 residues long. The CDR3 region is CSARAGRFNHGGELFF. The CDR3 DNA is TGCAGTGCTAGAGCAGGCCGCTTCAATCATGGGGGGGAGCTGTTTTTT.

This chain links TRBV5-1 with TRBJ2-3; D is unclear. Germline V gene lookup returns CDR1 SGHRS and CDR2 YFSETQ. The CDR3 contains 16 residues. Trimming cost V 2 bases and J 0 bases, with 13 bases left between them. CDR3 in amino acids: CASSFRTTSSTDTQYF. CDR3 coding DNA: TGCGCCAGCAGCTTTCGGACGACTTCTAGCACAGATACGCAGTATTTT. The whole variable domain, filled in from reference TRBV5-1 and TRBJ2-3, reads KAGVTQTPRYLIKTRGQQVTLSCSPISGHRSVSWYQQTPGQGLQFLFEYFSETQRNKGNFPGRFSGRQFSNSRSEMNVSTLELGDSALYLCASSFRTTSSTDTQYFGPGTRLTVL.

This chain links TRBV7-9 with TRBJ2-5, with D uncertain. The CDR3 runs to 12 residues. The ends were cut back, 5 bases at V and 3 bases at J, with 7 bases in the middle. Germline V gene sequence: CDR1 SEHNR, CDR2 FQNEAQ (reference sequence). The CDR3 sequence: CASSIGKETQYF. The CDR3 bases are TGTGCCAGCAGCATAGGGAAAGAGACCCAGTACTTC.

The V call is TRBV5-1, the J call TRBJ2-3; a possible D gene is TRBD1 (5 bases). Trimming cost V 2 bases and J 3 bases, with 10 bases left between them. CDR1 is SGHRS, CDR2 YFSETQ, per germline. The CDR3 covers 14 residues. CDR3 sequence: CASSLAGWTDTQYF. The CDR3, as DNA: TGCGCCAGCAGCTTAGCAGGGTGGACAGATACGCAGTATTTT.

J is TRBJ1-1 and V is TRBV12-3 or TRBV12-4; TRBD1 matches at 7 bases. This CDR3 has 14 residues. After removal of 3 bases from V and 6 bases from J, the junction contained 7 bases not matched to a gene. CDR3 DNA: TGTGCCAGCAGTTTGACAGGGAATGTACCTGAAGCTTTCTTT. It yields the protein CASSLTGNVPEAFF.

This clonotype was counted once. V is TRBV28 and J is TRBJ1-1; D gene ambiguous. Germline-derived CDR1 and CDR2 are MDHEN and SYDVKM. This CDR3 has 15 residues. Trimming cost V 1 base and J 5 bases, with 14 bases left between them. The CDR3 DNA reads as TGTGCCAGCAGTTTATACTCCGGGATTGGGACTGAAGCTTTCTTT. Its protein product is CASSLYSGIGTEAFF.

This clonotype was seen more than once but under ten times. The rearrangement uses TRBV29-1 and TRBJ2-1; 11 bases align to TRBD1. J gave up 7 bases and V 5 bases, and 4 bases lay outside the gene matches. There are 13 residues in the CDR3. The germline V gene encodes CDR1 SQVTM and CDR2 ANQGSEA. In DNA form, the CDR3 reads TGCAGCGTTTCCGGGACAGGGGGGAATGAGCAGTTCTTC. This translates into CSVSGTGGNEQFF.

This clonotype was picked up a small number of times. One end of the junction is discordant with germline, which a read error may explain. The J gene is TRBJ2-1, the V gene TRBV24-1; TRBD2 might be the D (6 bases). CDR1 is KGHDR, CDR2 SFDVKD, per germline. CDR3 size: 13 residues. CDR3 protein: CATSEAGLESWRF. The DNA for the CDR3 is TGTGCCACCAGTGAGGCGGGGCTAGAGAGTTGGAGATTC.

The rearrangement joins TRBV20-1 to TRBJ2-1; no clear D. CDR1 DFQATT and CDR2 SNEGSKA come from the germline V gene (reference sequence). The CDR3 consists of 14 residues. CDR3 sequence reads: CSPVPFGSGNEQFF. The CDR3, as DNA: TGCAGCCCCGTTCCTTTTGGTTCCGGGAATGAGCAGTTCTTC.

This clonotype was observed a handful of times. The rearrangement links TRBV15 to TRBJ2-2; 9 nucleotides agree with TRBD1. CDR1 LNHNV and CDR2 YYDKDF come from the germline V gene (reference sequence). After removal of 2 bases from V and 3 bases from J, the junction contained 4 bases not matched to a gene. The CDR3 consists of 16 residues. The CDR3 is CATSRLGTGYTGELFF. The CDR3 nucleotides read TGTGCCACCAGCAGACTTGGGACAGGGTACACCGGGGAGCTGTTTTTT.

The chain employs TRBV3-1 and TRBJ1-2; TRBD1 might be the D (5 bases). V was clipped by 1 base and J by 7 bases, with 16 bases between them. CDR1 is LGHDT and CDR2 is YNNKEL in the germline V gene (reference sequence). The CDR3 is 15 amino acids. The CDR3 DNA reads TGTGCCAGCAGCCAAGGGGCAGGGAGATATGGTGGCTACACCTTC. Translation: CASSQGAGRYGGYTF. The full variable domain, with the rest looked up from reference TRBV3-1 and TRBJ1-2, is DTAVSQTPKYLVTQMGNDKSIKCEQNLGHDTMYWYKQDSKKFLKIMFSYNNKELIINETVPNRFSPKSPDKAHLNLHINSLELGDSAVYFCASSQGAGRYGGYTFGSGTRLTVV.

This clonotype was detected once. V is TRBV5-1 and J is TRBJ1-1; D may be TRBD1 (5 bases). Germline V gives CDR1 SGHRS, CDR2 YFSETQ. Between the trimmed V and J ends, which lost 1 base and 1 base, there was a span of 11 bases. This CDR3 has 15 residues. The CDR3 coding sequence is TGCGCCAGCAGCTTGATAGTTACAGGGAACACTGAAGCTTTCTTT. This codes for CASSLIVTGNTEAFF.

In this sample, this clonotype turned up many times. The V and J genes are TRBV7-2 and TRBJ2-1; D is possibly TRBD2 (7 bases). The CDR3 runs 14 residues. Germline assignment: CDR1 SGHTA and CDR2 FQGNSA. The germline V and J ends were trimmed by 4 bases and 9 bases, with 16 bases remaining between them. As DNA, the CDR3 is TGTGCCAGCAGCTCCGTAGGGGGGGTTTCTGAGCAGTTCTTC. Translating gives CASSSVGGVSEQFF. Full variable domain (outside the CDR3, taken from reference TRBV7-2 and TRBJ2-1): GAGVSQSPSNKVTEKGKDVELRCDPISGHTALYWYRQSLGQGLEFLIYFQGNSAPDKSGLPSDRFSAERTGGSVSTLTIQRTQQEDSAVYLCASSSVGGVSEQFFGPGTRLTVL.